The 4 T cell receptor beta chains reported below all come from one sample, sequenced in a study of tumor-infiltrating lymphocytes in primary liver carcinoma. A constant-region primer primed TCR beta cDNA synthesis from 450 to 550 ng of total RNA. Employing slightly modified ARM-PCR, three nested multiplex PCR rounds were run, and these gave rise to the TCR beta libraries. In the first two PCR rounds, TRBV1-TRBV30 forward primers were paired with a C-beta reverse primer, and each round lasted about 9 cycles. MiXCR, applied by TCRdb to the multiplex PCR reads, yields one record per CDR3 protein. The data show 320,000 or so distinct CDR3 sequences, with 65% seen just once and about 9.4% held by the top ten. Germline DNA was extracted alongside blood RNA, which was obtained from unsorted whole blood. The source material was peripheral blood. The source is a man aged 35 to 55 with primary liver carcinoma and hepatitis B virus infection.

The CDR3 sequence: CASSQEVVSGSTDTRYF. The CDR3 bases are TGCGCCAGCAGCCAAGAAGTGGTTAGCGGGAGCACAGATACGCGATATTTT. The chain couples TRBV4-1 to TRBJ2-3; 9 bases map to TRBD2. Germline CDR1 reads MGHRA; CDR2 reads YSYEKL. CDR3 size: 17 residues. The J segment lost 15 bases and the V segment lost 0 bases, leaving 19 bases of the junction unmatched.

About this clonotype: Because it lacks the conserved phenylalanine or tryptophan at the end, this CDR3 is likely a read error. It is unclear where the CDR3 begins or ends on the DNA, so no DNA is shown, and the CDR3 is as TCRdb lists it. The genes are TRBV11-1 and TRBJ2-1; the DNA was not compared with TRBD2, the D call given in the table. Germline V gene sequence: CDR1 SGHAT, CDR2 FQDESV (reference sequence). The CDR3 has 11 residues if both end residues are counted. CDR3 in amino acids: CASDKGHEQFI.

Regarding this clonotype: This may be a read error, as it is one base from a much larger clone. V and J are TRBV6-1 and TRBJ1-2; D possibly corresponds to TRBD1 (6 bases). Germline lookup yields CDR1 MNHNS and CDR2 SASEGT. The CDR3 runs to 15 residues. The V gene lost 1 base and the J gene lost 5 bases, with 14 bases spanning the gap. The CDR3 coding sequence is TGTGCCAGCAGTGAAGTTGGGGGGCGGTTGTATGGCTACACCTTC. Translation: CASSEVGGRLYGYTF.

This clonotype is a singleton in its sample. A much larger clone lies one base from this, so it may be a read error. The chain employs TRBV6-1 and TRBJ2-7; no clear D gene. This CDR3 is 14 amino acids long. Looked up from germline, CDR1 is MNHNS and CDR2 is SASEGT. The CDR3, as DNA: TGTGCCAGCAGTGATTCAGCCTTCTCCTACGATCAGTACTTC. It is translated as CASSDSAFSYDQYF.